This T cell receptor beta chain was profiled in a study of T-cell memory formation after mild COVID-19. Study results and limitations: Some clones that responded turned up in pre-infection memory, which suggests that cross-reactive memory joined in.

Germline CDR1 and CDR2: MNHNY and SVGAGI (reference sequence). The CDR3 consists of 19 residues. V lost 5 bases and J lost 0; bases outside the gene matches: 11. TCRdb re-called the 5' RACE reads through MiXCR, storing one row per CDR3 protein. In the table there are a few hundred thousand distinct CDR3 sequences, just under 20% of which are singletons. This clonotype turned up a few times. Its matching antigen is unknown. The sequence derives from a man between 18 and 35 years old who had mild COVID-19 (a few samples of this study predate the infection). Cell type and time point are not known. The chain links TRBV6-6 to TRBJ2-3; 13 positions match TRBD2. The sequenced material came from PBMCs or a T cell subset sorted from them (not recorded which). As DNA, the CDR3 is TGTGCCAGCAGTATACCGGGACTAGCGGGGAGAACTAGCACAGATACGCAGTATTTT. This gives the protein CASSIPGLAGRTSTDTQYF.